The 4 T cell receptor beta chains below were found in one sample sequenced in a study of siplizumab effects on memory and regulatory T cells (dated by TCRdb to between 2018 and 2020). Libraries were prepared through the immunoSEQ multiplex PCR assay. Sourced from immuneACCESS, this table was stored by TCRdb with only in-frame sequences that have V and J called. A share of the clones is absent; for the studies checked, an unresolved V gene accounts for under half, and the remainder has no known explanation. This sample holds 100,000 or so clones; about 93% were observed only once. The top ten hold approximately 0.3% of the sample. The sequencing sample was made of CD4+ T cells sorted from blood. Receptors originate from a human donor in good health.

CDR3 coding DNA: TGTGCCAGCAGCATCACAGGGGAAGGCAATCAGCCCCAGCATTTT. It is translated as CASSITGEGNQPQHF. This chain uses TRBV5-4 with TRBJ1-5, with 7 bases matching TRBD1. This CDR3 comprises 15 residues. Germline values: CDR1 SGHNT, CDR2 YYREEE (reference sequence). Trimming cost V 4 bases and J 2 bases; bases outside gene matches: 6.

The chain carries TRBV19 and TRBJ2-1; the D gene is possibly TRBD2 (6 bases). V lost 5 bases and J 6 bases, leaving 20 bases between the germline ends. CDR3 size: 16 residues. Looked up from germline, CDR1 is LNHDA and CDR2 is SQIVND (reference sequence). This chain's CDR3 is CASSPRGEVLGNEQFF. CDR3 nucleotides: TGTGCCAGTAGTCCGCGAGGGGAGGTCTTGGGCAATGAGCAGTTCTTC.

The rearrangement joins TRBV6-1 to TRBJ1-2; tentative D call: TRBD1 (5 bases). V lost 7 bases to trimming and J lost 4 bases, with 19 bases between them. This CDR3 has 15 amino acids. The germline V gene encodes CDR1 MNHNS and CDR2 SASEGT. The CDR3, as DNA: TGTGCCAGCACTCTAAGTCCCAGGGAGGCCTATGGCTACACCTTC. It is translated as CASTLSPREAYGYTF.

The chain combines TRBV10-3 with TRBJ2-1; 9 nucleotides match TRBD1. The junction had 1 base not matched to a gene; V was cut back by 2 bases and J by 8 bases. CDR3 size: 13 residues. Germline CDR1 reads ENHRY; CDR2 reads SYGVKD. CDR3 in DNA: TGTGCCATCAGTGAGGGACAGGGGCATGAGCAGTTCTTC. Residues: CAISEGQGHEQFF.